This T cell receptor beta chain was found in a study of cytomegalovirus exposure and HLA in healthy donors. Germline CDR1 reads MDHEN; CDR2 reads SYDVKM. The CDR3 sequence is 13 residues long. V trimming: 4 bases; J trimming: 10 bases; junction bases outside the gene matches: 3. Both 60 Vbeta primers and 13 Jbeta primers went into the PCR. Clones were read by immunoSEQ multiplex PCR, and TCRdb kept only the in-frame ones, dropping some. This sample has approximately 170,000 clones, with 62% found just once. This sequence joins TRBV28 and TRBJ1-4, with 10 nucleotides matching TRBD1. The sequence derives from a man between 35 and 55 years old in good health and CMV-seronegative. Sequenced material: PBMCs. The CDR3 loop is CASSWDRGGKLFF. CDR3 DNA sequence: TGTGCCAGCAGTTGGGACAGGGGCGGAAAACTGTTTTTT.